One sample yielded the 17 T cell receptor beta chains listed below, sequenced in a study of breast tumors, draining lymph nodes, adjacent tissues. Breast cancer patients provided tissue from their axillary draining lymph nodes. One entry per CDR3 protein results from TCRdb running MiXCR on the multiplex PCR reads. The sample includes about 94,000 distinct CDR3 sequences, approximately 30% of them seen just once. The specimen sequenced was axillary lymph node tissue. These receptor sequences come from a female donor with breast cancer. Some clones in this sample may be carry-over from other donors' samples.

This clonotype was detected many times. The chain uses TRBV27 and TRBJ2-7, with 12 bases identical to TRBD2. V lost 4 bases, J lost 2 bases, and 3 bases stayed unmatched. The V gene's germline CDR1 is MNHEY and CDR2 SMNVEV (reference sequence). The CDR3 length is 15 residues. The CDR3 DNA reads TGTGCCAGCAGTTATCTAGCGGGAGGGCCCTACGAGCAGTACTTC. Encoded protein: CASSYLAGGPYEQYF.

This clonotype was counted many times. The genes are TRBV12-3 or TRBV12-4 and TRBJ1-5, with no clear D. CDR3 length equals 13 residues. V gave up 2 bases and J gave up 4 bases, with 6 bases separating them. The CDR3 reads CASSLSKNQPQHF. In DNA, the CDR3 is TGTGCCAGCAGTTTATCAAAGAATCAGCCCCAGCATTTT.

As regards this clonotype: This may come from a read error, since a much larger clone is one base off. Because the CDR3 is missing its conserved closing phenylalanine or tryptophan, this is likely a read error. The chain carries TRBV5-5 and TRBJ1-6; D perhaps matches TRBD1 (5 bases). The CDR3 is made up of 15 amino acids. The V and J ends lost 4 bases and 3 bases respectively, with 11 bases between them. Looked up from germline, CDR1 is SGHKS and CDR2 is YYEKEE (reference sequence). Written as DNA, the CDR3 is TGTGCCAGCAGCGACCGGGACGGCTATAATTCACCCCTCCACTCT. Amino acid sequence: CASSDRDGYNSPLHS.

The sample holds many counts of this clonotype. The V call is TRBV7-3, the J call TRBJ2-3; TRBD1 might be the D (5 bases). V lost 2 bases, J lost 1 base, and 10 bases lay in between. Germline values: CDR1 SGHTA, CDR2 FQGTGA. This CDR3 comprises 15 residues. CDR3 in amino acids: CASSLAGLGTDTQYF. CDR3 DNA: TGTGCCAGCAGCTTAGCAGGGTTGGGCACAGATACGCAGTATTTT.

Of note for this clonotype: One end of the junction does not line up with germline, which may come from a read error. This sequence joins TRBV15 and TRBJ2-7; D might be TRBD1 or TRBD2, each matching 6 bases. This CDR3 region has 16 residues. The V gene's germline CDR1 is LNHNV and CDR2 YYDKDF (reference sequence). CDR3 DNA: TGTGCCACCAGCAGAAGGAGGGGGGCGAGCTCCCACGAGCAGTACTTC. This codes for CATSRRRGASSHEQYF.

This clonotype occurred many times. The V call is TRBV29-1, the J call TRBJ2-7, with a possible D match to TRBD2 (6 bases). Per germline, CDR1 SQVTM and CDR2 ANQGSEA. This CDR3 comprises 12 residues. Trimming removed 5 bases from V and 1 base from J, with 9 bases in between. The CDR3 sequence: CSVSDYSYEQYF. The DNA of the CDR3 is TGCAGCGTTTCGGACTATTCCTACGAGCAGTACTTC.

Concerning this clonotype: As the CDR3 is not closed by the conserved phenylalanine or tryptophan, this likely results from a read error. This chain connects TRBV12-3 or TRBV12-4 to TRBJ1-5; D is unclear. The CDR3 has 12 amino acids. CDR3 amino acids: CAGSNRNQPQHS. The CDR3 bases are TGTGCCGGCAGCAACAGAAATCAGCCCCAGCATTCT.

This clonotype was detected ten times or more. The CDR3: CSAPNRRGQSYNEQFF. The CDR3 coding sequence is TGCAGTGCCCCGAATAGGCGGGGACAGTCCTACAATGAGCAGTTCTTC. The chain recombines TRBV20-1 with TRBJ2-1; D is possibly TRBD1 (7 bases). Germline V gene lookup returns CDR1 DFQATT and CDR2 SNEGSKA (reference sequence). The CDR3 contains 16 residues. Trimming stripped 6 bases from V and 1 base from J, with 19 bases between.

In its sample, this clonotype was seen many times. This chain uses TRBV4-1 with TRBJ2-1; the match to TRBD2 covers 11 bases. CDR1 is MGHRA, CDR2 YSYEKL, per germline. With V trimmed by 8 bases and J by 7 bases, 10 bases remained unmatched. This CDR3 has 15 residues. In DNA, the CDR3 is TGCGCCAGCCGATCTGAACGACTAGCGGGAAATGAGCAGTTCTTC. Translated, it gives CASRSERLAGNEQFF.

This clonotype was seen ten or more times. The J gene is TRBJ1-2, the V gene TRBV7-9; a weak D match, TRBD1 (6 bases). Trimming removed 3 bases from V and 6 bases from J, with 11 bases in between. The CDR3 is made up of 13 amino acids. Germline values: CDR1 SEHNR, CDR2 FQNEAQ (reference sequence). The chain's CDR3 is CASSLNRANGYTF. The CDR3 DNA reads TGTGCCAGCAGCTTGAACAGGGCCAATGGCTACACCTTC.

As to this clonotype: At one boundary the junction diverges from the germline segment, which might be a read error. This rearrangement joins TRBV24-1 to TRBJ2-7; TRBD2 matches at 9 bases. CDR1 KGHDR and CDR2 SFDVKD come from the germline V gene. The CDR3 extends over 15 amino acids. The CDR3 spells CATGDSGLATYEQYF. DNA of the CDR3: TGTGCCACCGGTGATAGTGGACTAGCGACCTACGAGCAGTACTTC.

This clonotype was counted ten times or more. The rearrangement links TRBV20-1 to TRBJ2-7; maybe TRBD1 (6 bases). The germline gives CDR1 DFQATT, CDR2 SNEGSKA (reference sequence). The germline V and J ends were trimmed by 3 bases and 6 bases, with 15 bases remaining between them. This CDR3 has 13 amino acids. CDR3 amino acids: CSARETGLGEQYF. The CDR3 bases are TGCAGTGCTAGGGAAACAGGGTTGGGCGAGCAGTACTTC.

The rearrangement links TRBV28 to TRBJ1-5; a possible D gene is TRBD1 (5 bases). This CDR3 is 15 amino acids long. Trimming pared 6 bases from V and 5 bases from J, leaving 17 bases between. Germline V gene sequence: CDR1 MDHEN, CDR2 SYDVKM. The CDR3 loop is CASSRAGFSDQPQHF. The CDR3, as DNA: TGTGCCAGCAGCAGAGCAGGGTTTTCGGATCAGCCCCAGCATTTT.

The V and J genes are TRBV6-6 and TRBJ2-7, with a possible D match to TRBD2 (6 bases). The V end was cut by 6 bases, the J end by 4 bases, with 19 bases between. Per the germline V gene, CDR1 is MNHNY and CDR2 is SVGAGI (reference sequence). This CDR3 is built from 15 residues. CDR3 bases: TGTGCCAGCAGCCTCGGGACTCCGGAGACATACGAGCAGTACTTC. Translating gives CASSLGTPETYEQYF.

CDR3 region: CSARGPRARGGDQPQHF. In DNA, the CDR3 is TGCAGTGCTAGAGGGCCCAGGGCAAGGGGGGGCGATCAGCCCCAGCATTTT. The rearrangement uses TRBV20-1 and TRBJ1-5, with D possibly being TRBD1 (6 bases). V was pared by 1 base and J by 5 bases, with 21 bases between. The CDR3 spans 17 residues. The germline gives CDR1 DFQATT, CDR2 SNEGSKA (reference sequence).

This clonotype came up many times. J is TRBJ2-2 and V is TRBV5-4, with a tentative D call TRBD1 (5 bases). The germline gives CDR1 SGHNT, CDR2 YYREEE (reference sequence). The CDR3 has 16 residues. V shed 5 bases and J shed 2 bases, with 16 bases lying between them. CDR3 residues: CASSSSTRTNTGELFF. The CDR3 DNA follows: TGTGCCAGCAGTTCCTCTACGAGGACAAACACCGGGGAGCTGTTTTTT.

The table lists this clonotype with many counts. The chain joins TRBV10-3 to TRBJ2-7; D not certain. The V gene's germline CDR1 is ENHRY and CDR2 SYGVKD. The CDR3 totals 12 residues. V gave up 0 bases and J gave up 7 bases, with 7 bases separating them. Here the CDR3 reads CAISESKSEQYF. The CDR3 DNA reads TGTGCCATCAGTGAGTCCAAATCAGAGCAGTACTTC.